This T cell receptor beta chain is from a study of T cells in Graves' hyperthyroidism and ophthalmopathy. Study-wide points: Most expanded thyroid clonotypes above 0.001 recurred in blood. In simple terms, a model built on 13 V-J features told ophthalmopathy apart from stable hyperthyroidism.

With respect to this clonotype: Its antigen is still unknown.

This CDR3 contains 13 residues. CDR1 SNHLY and CDR2 FYNNEI come from the germline V gene. Unmatched junction bases numbered 19, after V lost 10 bases and J lost 14 bases. RNA transcripts gave rise to amplified TCR beta CDR3 regions. HTBI primers were the set used in a first-round RT-PCR of the TCR CDR3. TCRdb passed the multiplex PCR reads through MiXCR, listing each CDR3 protein once. The sample carries hundreds of thousands of distinct CDR3 sequences, under 60% recorded once. Hyperthyroidism had been newly diagnosed in patients aged 18 to 65, and its duration was under 2 months. Clinical symptoms, serum thyroxine and TRAb, thyroid ultrasound and orbital computed tomography together formed the diagnostic basis.

The sequencing input was peripheral blood or thyroid tissue (not recorded which). The source of this sequence is a woman between 18 and 29 years old with Graves' hyperthyroidism. This chain joins TRBV2 and TRBJ2-5; 7 nucleotides agree with TRBD2. In DNA form, the CDR3 reads TGTGCCACTCATCCCGGGACTACGGCCCCTTCCTACTTC. Its translation is CATHPGTTAPSYF.